The clone carrying this TCR beta chain was recorded a few times. This entry belongs to a study of T-cell memory formation after mild COVID-19. TCRdb processed the 5' RACE reads anew with MiXCR; each CDR3 protein has one entry. The sample lists some 320,000 distinct CDR3 sequences; 14% were seen once. Looked up from germline, CDR1 is GTSNPN and CDR2 is SVGIG (reference sequence). J was trimmed by 4 bases and V by 3 bases; bases with no gene match: 4. CDR3 length equals 14 residues. The sequencing sample was made of PBMCs or a T cell subset sorted from them (not recorded which). The chain uses TRBV30 and TRBJ2-7, with 12 bases aligning to TRBD2. This TCR came from a man between 18 and 29 years old who had mild COVID-19 (a few samples of this study predate the infection). Cell type and time point are not known. The CDR3 region is CAWSLTSGGYEQYF. The CDR3 bases are TGTGCCTGGAGCCTAACTAGCGGGGGGTACGAGCAGTACTTC.